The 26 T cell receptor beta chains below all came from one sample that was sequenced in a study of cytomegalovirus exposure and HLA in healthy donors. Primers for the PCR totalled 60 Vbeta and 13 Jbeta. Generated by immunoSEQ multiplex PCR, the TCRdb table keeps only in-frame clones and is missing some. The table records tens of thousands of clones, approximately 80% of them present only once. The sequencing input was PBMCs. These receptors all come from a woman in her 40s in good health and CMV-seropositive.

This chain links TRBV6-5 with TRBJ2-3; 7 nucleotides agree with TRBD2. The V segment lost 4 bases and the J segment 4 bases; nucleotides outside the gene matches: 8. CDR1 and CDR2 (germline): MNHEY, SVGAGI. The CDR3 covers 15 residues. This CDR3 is CASSLTGGGSDTQYF. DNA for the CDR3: TGTGCCAGCAGTTTGACGGGGGGAGGGTCAGATACGCAGTATTTT.

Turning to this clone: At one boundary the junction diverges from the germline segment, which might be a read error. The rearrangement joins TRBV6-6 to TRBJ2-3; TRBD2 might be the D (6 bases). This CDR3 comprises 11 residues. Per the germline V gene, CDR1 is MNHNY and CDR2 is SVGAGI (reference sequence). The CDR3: CASLVGLSTVF. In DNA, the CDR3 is TGTGCCAGCCTAGTCGGACTATCGACTGTTTTT.

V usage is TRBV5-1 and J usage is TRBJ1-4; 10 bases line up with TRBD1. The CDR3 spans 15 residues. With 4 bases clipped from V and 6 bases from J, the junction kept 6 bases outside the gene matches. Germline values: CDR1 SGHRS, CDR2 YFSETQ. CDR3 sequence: CASSGRTGGDEKLFF. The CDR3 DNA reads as TGCGCCAGCAGCGGACGGACAGGGGGGGATGAAAAACTGTTTTTT.

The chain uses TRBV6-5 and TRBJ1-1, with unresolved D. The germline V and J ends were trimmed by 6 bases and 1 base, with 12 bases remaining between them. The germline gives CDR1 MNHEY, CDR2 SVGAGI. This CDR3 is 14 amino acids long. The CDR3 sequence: CASRPTTENTEAFF. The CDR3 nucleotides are TGTGCCAGCAGACCAACCACAGAGAACACTGAAGCTTTCTTT.

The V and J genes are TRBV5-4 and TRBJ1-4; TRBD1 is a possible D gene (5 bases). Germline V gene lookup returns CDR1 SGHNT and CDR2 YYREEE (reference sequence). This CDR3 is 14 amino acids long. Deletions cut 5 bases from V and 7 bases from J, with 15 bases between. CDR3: CASRPGGKSEKLFF. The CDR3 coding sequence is TGTGCCAGCAGGCCCGGGGGGAAGTCTGAAAAACTGTTTTTT. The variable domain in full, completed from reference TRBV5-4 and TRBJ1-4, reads ETGVTQSPTHLIKTRGQQVTLRCSSQSGHNTVSWYQQALGQGPQFIFQYYREEENGRGNFPPRFSGLQFPNYSSELNVNALELDDSALYLCASRPGGKSEKLFFGSGTQLSVL.

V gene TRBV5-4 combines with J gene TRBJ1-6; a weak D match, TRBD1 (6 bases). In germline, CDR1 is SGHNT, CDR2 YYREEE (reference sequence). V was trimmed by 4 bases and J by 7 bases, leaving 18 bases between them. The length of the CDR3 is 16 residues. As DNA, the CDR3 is TGTGCCAGCAGCGGAGGGGGGGTTATCCCCAATTCACCCCTCCACTTT. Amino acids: CASSGGGVIPNSPLHF.

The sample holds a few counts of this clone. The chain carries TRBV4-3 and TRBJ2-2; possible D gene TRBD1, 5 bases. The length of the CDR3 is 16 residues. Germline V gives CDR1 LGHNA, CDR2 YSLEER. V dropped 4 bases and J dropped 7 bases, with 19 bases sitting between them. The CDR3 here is CASSRQGSPRNGELFF. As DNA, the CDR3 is TGCGCCAGCAGCCGCCAGGGTTCCCCTCGGAACGGGGAGCTGTTTTTT.

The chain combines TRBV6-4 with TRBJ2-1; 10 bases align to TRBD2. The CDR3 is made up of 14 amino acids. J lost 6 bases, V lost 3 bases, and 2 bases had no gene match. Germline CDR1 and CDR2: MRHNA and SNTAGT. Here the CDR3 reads CASSEERGGNEQFF. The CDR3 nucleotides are TGTGCCAGCAGTGAAGAGCGGGGGGGCAATGAGCAGTTCTTC.

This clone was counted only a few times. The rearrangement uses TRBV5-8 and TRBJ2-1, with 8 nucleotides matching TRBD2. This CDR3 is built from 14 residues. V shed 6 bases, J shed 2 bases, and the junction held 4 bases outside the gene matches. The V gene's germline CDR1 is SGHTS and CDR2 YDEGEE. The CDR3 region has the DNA TGTGCCAGCACCCGGGGGGGGACCTACAATGAGCAGTTCTTC. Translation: CASTRGGTYNEQFF.

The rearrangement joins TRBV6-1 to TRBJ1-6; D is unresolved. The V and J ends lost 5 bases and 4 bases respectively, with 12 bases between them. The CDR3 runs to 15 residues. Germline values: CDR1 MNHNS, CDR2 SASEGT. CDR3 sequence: CASSPAERYNSPLHF. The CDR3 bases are TGTGCCAGCAGTCCCGCCGAGAGGTATAATTCACCCCTCCACTTT.

The CDR3 DNA reads as TGTGCCAGCAGTGCGGGACAGGGCGTCACCGGGGAGCTGTTTTTT. Translated: CASSAGQGVTGELFF. The rearrangement joins TRBV6-1 to TRBJ2-2; 9 bases fit TRBD1. The J segment lost 4 bases and the V segment lost 4 bases, leaving 4 bases of the junction unmatched. The CDR3 covers 15 residues. Germline values: CDR1 MNHNS, CDR2 SASEGT.

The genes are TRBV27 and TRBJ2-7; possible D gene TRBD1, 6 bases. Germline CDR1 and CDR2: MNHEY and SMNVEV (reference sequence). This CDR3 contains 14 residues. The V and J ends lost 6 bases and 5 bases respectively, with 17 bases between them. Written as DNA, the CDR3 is TGTGCCAGCAGCCGACGGACAGATCGGAACGAGCAGTACTTC. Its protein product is CASSRRTDRNEQYF.

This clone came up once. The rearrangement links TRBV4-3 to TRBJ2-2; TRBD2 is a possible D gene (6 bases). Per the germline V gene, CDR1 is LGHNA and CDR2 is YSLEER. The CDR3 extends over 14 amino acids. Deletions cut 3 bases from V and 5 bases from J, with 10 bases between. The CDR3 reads CASSHLGGTGELFF. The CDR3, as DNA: TGCGCCAGCAGCCACCTTGGGGGGACCGGGGAGCTGTTTTTT.

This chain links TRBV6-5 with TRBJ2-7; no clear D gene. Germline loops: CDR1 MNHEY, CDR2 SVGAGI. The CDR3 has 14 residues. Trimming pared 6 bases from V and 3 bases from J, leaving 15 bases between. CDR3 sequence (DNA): TGTGCCAGCAGCCAACGACTCGCAAGCTACGAGCAGTACTTC. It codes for CASSQRLASYEQYF.

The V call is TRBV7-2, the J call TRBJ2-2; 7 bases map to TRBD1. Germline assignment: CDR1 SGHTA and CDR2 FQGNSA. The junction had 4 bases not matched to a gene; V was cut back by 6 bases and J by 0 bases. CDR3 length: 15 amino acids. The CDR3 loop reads CASREDRTNTGELFF. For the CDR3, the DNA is TGTGCCAGCAGAGAGGACAGGACGAACACCGGGGAGCTGTTTTTT.

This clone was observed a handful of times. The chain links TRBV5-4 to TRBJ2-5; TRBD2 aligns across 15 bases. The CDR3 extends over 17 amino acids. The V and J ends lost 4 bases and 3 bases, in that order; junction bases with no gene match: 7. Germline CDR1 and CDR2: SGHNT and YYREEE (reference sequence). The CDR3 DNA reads TGTGCCAGCAGCCCCGGGACTAGCGGGGGGTCGGAAGAGACCCAGTACTTC. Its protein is CASSPGTSGGSEETQYF.

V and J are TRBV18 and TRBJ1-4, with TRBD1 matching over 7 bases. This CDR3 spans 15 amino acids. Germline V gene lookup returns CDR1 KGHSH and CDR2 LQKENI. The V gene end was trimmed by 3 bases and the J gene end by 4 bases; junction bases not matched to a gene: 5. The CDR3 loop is CASSPETGSNEKLFF. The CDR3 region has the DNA TGTGCCAGCTCACCTGAGACAGGGAGTAATGAAAAACTGTTTTTT.

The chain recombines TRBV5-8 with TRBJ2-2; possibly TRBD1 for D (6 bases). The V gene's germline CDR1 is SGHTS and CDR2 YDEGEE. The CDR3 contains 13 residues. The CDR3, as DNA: TGTGCATCCCAGGGGTTGGAGACCGGGGAGCTGTTTTTT. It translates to CASQGLETGELFF. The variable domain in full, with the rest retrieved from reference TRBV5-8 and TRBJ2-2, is EAGVTQSPTHLIKTRGQQATLRCSPISGHTSVYWYQQALGLGLQFLLWYDEGEERNRGNFPPRFSGRQFPNYSSELNVNALELEDSALYLCASQGLETGELFFGEGSRLTVL.

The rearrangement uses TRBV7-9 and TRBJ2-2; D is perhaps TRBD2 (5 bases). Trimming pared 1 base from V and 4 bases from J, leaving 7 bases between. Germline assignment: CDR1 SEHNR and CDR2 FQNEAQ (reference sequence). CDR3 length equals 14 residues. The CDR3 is CASSLGEGTGELFF. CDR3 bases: TGTGCCAGCAGCTTAGGCGAGGGCACCGGGGAGCTGTTTTTT.

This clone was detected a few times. As DNA, the CDR3 is TGTGCCAGCAGCTTGAGGGGACAGCTTAATGAAAAACTGTTTTTT. Protein sequence: CASSLRGQLNEKLFF. The chain uses TRBV5-6 and TRBJ1-4; TRBD1 aligns across 7 bases. There are 15 residues in the CDR3. V trimming: 1 base; J trimming: 4 bases; junction bases outside the gene matches: 4. The germline gives CDR1 SGHDT, CDR2 YYEEEE.

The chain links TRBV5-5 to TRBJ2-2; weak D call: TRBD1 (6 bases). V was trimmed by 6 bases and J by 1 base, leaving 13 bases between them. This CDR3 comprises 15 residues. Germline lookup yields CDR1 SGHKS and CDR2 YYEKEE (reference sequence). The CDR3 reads CASIRGTLNTGELFF. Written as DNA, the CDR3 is TGTGCCAGCATTAGGGGGACACTGAACACCGGGGAGCTGTTTTTT.

In DNA, the CDR3 is TGCGCCAGCAGCCAAGGACAGCCCTCCTACGAGCAGTACTTC. Amino acids: CASSQGQPSYEQYF. This chain connects TRBV4-3 to TRBJ2-7; D possibly corresponds to TRBD1 (5 bases). Trimming pared 1 base from V and 0 bases from J, leaving 7 bases between. CDR1 is LGHNA, CDR2 YSLEER, per germline. The CDR3 length is 14 residues.

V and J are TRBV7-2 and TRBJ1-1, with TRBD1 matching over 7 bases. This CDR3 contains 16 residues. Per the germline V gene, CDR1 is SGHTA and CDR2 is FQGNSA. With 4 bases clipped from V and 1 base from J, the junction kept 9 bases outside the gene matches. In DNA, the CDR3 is TGTGCCAGCAGCTCGTCAACAGGGGTGGGGAACACTGAAGCTTTCTTT. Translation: CASSSSTGVGNTEAFF.

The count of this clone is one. CDR3 sequence: CASSPRLRGLRRGGGTEAFF. CDR3 DNA sequence: TGTGCCAGCAGCCCTAGATTGAGGGGGTTAAGGAGGGGCGGGGGGACTGAAGCTTTCTTT. This chain uses TRBV7-8 with TRBJ1-1; a weak D match, TRBD1 (6 bases). Trimming shortened V by 5 bases and J by 5 bases, and 33 bases separated the two germline ends. The CDR3 consists of 20 residues. Germline-derived CDR1 and CDR2 are SGHVS and FQNEAQ. Drawing the rest from reference TRBV7-8 and TRBJ1-1, the complete variable domain is GAGVSQSPRYKVAKRGQDVALRCDPISGHVSLFWYQQALGQGPEFLTYFQNEAQLDKSGLPSDRFFAERPEGSVSTLKIQRTQQEDSAVYLCASSPRLRGLRRGGGTEAFFGQGTRLTVV.

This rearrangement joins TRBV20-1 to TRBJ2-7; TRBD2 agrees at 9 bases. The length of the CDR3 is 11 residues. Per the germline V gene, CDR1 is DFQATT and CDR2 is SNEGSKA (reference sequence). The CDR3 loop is CSGISGGAQYF. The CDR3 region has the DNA TGCAGCGGTATTAGCGGGGGAGCCCAGTACTTC.

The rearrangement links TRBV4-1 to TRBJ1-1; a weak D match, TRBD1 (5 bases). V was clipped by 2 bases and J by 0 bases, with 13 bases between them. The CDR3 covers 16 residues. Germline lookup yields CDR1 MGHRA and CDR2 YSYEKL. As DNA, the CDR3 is TGCGCCAGCAGCCAACCAAGGGGCCACGTGAACACTGAAGCTTTCTTT. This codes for CASSQPRGHVNTEAFF.